What follows are 20 T cell receptor beta chains derived from one specimen sequenced in a study of OX40 agonist ivuxolimab in advanced cancers. Only in-frame clones appear in the TCRdb table, and some are missing; sequencing was by immunoSEQ multiplex PCR. The sample has approximately 76,000 clones, approximately 83% seen once; the top ten hold approximately 5.1%. The sequencing here drew on CD4+ or CD8+ T cells sorted from blood, taken in a trial of the OX40 agonist ivuxolimab. All receptors come from an adult with an advanced solid tumor such as melanoma, head and neck, liver or kidney cancer.

The rearrangement uses TRBV20-1 and TRBJ1-1; D remains unclear. Germline V gives CDR1 DFQATT, CDR2 SNEGSKA (reference sequence). The CDR3 has 11 residues. Trimming cost V 3 bases and J 1 base, with 3 bases left between them. The CDR3 region has the DNA TGCAGTGCTAGTACGAACACTGAAGCTTTCTTT. Its translation is CSASTNTEAFF.

The genes are TRBV6-5 and TRBJ1-2; D gene unclear. The CDR3 has 14 residues. CDR1 and CDR2 from the germline V gene are MNHEY and SVGAGI. V was clipped by 3 bases and J by 1 base, with 9 bases between them. CDR3 sequence (DNA): TGTGCCAGCAGTTATGGTCGAGATAACTATGGCTACACCTTC. Translating it yields CASSYGRDNYGYTF.

This chain joins TRBV5-1 and TRBJ1-1; 7 nucleotides agree with TRBD1. The length of the CDR3 is 14 residues. Germline trimming cut 6 bases from V and 3 bases from J; bases unmatched to any gene: 8. Germline V CDR1 and CDR2: SGHRS, YFSETQ. CDR3 DNA: TGCGCCAGCACCCAGGGACAGAGCTACACTGAAGCTTTCTTT. Translated: CASTQGQSYTEAFF.

The table lists this clone with a count of one. V usage is TRBV5-6 and J usage is TRBJ1-2; D gene unclear. Trimming took 4 bases from V and 4 from J, leaving 14 bases between them. CDR1 and CDR2 (germline): SGHDT, YYEEEE. The CDR3 contains 14 residues. CDR3 coding DNA: TGTGCCAGCAGCCCCCGAACGGCTCCCTATGGCTACACCTTC. Translation: CASSPRTAPYGYTF.

This chain uses TRBV6-5 with TRBJ2-3; TRBD2 is a possible D gene (6 bases). Germline loops: CDR1 MNHEY, CDR2 SVGAGI. The CDR3 covers 15 residues. Trimming shortened V by 1 base and J by 0 bases, and 8 bases separated the two germline ends. In nucleotides, the CDR3 is TGTGCCAGCAGTTACTTGGGGGGAAGCACAGATACGCAGTATTTT. Translating it yields CASSYLGGSTDTQYF.

This clone was counted a few times. The chain employs TRBV7-6 and TRBJ2-7; the D gene is possibly TRBD1 (6 bases). The germline gives CDR1 SGHVS, CDR2 FNYEAQ. This CDR3 has 14 residues. V was shortened by 6 bases and J by 6 bases, with 18 bases between the two germline ends. The CDR3 DNA reads TGTGCCAGCAGACCTCTTGACATAGGGGGCGAGCAGTACTTC. This encodes CASRPLDIGGEQYF.

V and J are TRBV27 and TRBJ2-7, with TRBD2 matching 9 bases. J gave up 1 base and V 4 bases, and 2 bases lay outside the gene matches. The CDR3 loop spans 14 amino acids. Germline CDR1 and CDR2: MNHEY and SMNVEV (reference sequence). The CDR3 DNA reads as TGTGCCAGCAGTTACCTAGCGGGATCCTACGAGCAGTACTTC. Amino acids: CASSYLAGSYEQYF.

This chain joins TRBV19 and TRBJ2-7, with 9 bases aligning to TRBD2. This CDR3 contains 14 residues. J was trimmed by 3 bases and V by 3 bases; bases with no gene match: 3. Germline CDR1 reads LNHDA; CDR2 reads SQIVND (reference sequence). CDR3 amino acids: CASSMGSGSYEQYF. DNA of the CDR3: TGTGCCAGTAGTATGGGTAGCGGGAGCTACGAGCAGTACTTC.

This clone occurred a few times. CDR3 in DNA: TGTGCCTGGAGTTCCGGCACTAGCAATCAGCCCCAGCATTTT. Amino acids: CAWSSGTSNQPQHF. The chain has TRBV30 and TRBJ1-5; D gene unclear. With 2 bases removed from V and 0 bases from J, the gap between germline ends came to 8 bases. The germline V gene encodes CDR1 GTSNPN and CDR2 SVGIG (reference sequence). The CDR3 runs 14 residues. Full variable domain (outside the CDR3, taken from reference TRBV30 and TRBJ1-5): SQTIHQWPATLVQPVGSPLSLECTVEGTSNPNLYWYRQAAGRGLQLLFYSVGIGQISSEVPQNLSASRPQDRQFILSSKKLLLSDSGFYLCAWSSGTSNQPQHFGDGTRLSIL.

The V gene is TRBV9, the J gene TRBJ1-1; D unresolved. V lost 0 bases and J lost 0, with 6 bases in between. The CDR3 is 14 amino acids. CDR1 is SGDLS, CDR2 YYNGEE, per germline. CDR3 nucleotide sequence: TGTGCCAGCAGCGTAGTAAGGGTGAACACTGAAGCTTTCTTT. As protein: CASSVVRVNTEAFF.

V and J are TRBV12-5 and TRBJ2-3; 13 bases map to TRBD2. V trimming: 7 bases; J trimming: 5 bases; junction bases outside the gene matches: 9. The CDR3 runs 16 residues. Germline-derived CDR1 and CDR2 are LGHNT and FRNRAP. Written as DNA, the CDR3 is TGTGCTAGTGACGGGACTAGCGGGAACGTGGGAGATACGCAGTATTTT. This gives the protein CASDGTSGNVGDTQYF.

V gene TRBV14 combines with J gene TRBJ2-2; 8 bases are shared with TRBD2. The ends lost 2 bases at V and 8 bases at J; junction bases unmatched: 7. Germline V gives CDR1 SGHDN, CDR2 FVKESK. This CDR3 comprises 15 residues. CDR3 sequence: CASSQRGGFAGELFF. The CDR3 DNA sequence: TGTGCCAGCAGCCAACGGGGGGGTTTCGCAGGGGAGCTGTTTTTT.

CDR3 sequence reads: CASSLNRGRVDEQFF. DNA for the CDR3: TGTGCCAGCAGCCTAAACAGGGGGCGGGTCGATGAGCAGTTCTTC. This chain connects TRBV7-9 to TRBJ2-1; 9 nucleotides match TRBD1. CDR3 length equals 15 residues. Germline values: CDR1 SEHNR, CDR2 FQNEAQ (reference sequence). Trimming at V came to 5 bases and at J to 8 bases, leaving 10 bases not matched to a gene.

The V call is TRBV2, the J call TRBJ1-6; no clear D. The V gene lost 2 bases and the J gene lost 7 bases, with 12 bases spanning the gap. Germline V gene lookup returns CDR1 SNHLY and CDR2 FYNNEI. The CDR3 consists of 15 residues. CDR3 DNA: TGTGCCAGCAGTGAACTTGGTCGGGCAAATTCACCCCTCCACTTT. This encodes CASSELGRANSPLHF.

The chain uses TRBV10-3 and TRBJ2-1; 8 bases are a match to TRBD2. This CDR3 spans 14 amino acids. The germline CDR1 and CDR2 sequences are ENHRY and SYGVKD. With V trimmed by 6 bases and J by 1 base, 2 bases remained unmatched. In nucleotides, the CDR3 is TGTGCCATCAGCGGGAGGGGTTCCTACAATGAGCAGTTCTTC. Translating it yields CAISGRGSYNEQFF.

The table lists this clone with a count of one. The rearrangement links TRBV7-9 to TRBJ2-1, with D perhaps matching TRBD1 or TRBD2 (5 bases each). The ends were cut back, 4 bases at V and 5 bases at J, with 9 bases in the middle. Germline V lookup: CDR1 SEHNR, CDR2 FQNEAQ (reference sequence). This CDR3 is built from 13 residues. The CDR3 protein is CASSSGANNEQFF. For the CDR3, the DNA is TGTGCCAGCAGCTCCGGGGCAAACAATGAGCAGTTCTTC.

The chain carries TRBV10-3 and TRBJ1-6; TRBD1 aligns across 8 bases. The CDR3 totals 14 residues. CDR1 is ENHRY, CDR2 SYGVKD, per germline. J lost 5 bases, V lost 6 bases, and 3 bases had no gene match. The CDR3 sequence is CAIRPTGDNSPLHF. CDR3 sequence (DNA): TGTGCCATCAGACCGACAGGGGATAATTCACCCCTCCACTTT.

This clone has a single count. This rearrangement joins TRBV27 to TRBJ2-1; possibly TRBD2 for D (5 bases). Germline CDR1 MNHEY, CDR2 SMNVEV (reference sequence). V lost 2 bases and J lost 0, with 8 bases in between. This CDR3 region has 15 residues. The chain's CDR3 is CASSLRDFSYNEQFF. CDR3 nucleotides: TGTGCCAGCAGTTTACGGGATTTCTCCTACAATGAGCAGTTCTTC.

The chain links TRBV6-5 to TRBJ2-7; TRBD2 agrees at 8 bases. The length of the CDR3 is 14 residues. Germline V gene sequence: CDR1 MNHEY, CDR2 SVGAGI. J was trimmed by 2 bases and V by 5 bases; bases with no gene match: 5. In DNA, the CDR3 is TGTGCCAGCAGTAAGCGGGAGCAGGCCTACGAGCAGTACTTC. Its translation: CASSKREQAYEQYF.

The chain employs TRBV2 and TRBJ2-7; the match to TRBD1 covers 10 bases. Germline values: CDR1 SNHLY, CDR2 FYNNEI. After removal of 7 bases from V and 3 bases from J, the junction contained 6 bases not matched to a gene. The CDR3 is made up of 14 amino acids. The chain's CDR3 is CASIEGQGFYEQYF. For the CDR3, the DNA is TGTGCCAGCATAGAGGGACAGGGGTTCTACGAGCAGTACTTC.